This T cell receptor (beta chain) appears in the sequencing data of a study of T cell changes during pregnancy in multiple sclerosis. Germline V gene data show CDR1 as SEHNR and CDR2 as FQNEAQ (reference sequence). J was trimmed by 1 base and V by 4 bases; bases with no gene match: 2. This CDR3 comprises 14 residues. TCRdb's copy holds only in-frame clones and misses some; the assay was immunoSEQ multiplex PCR. Of tens of thousands of clones in the sample, 75% to 95% were seen once. This specimen consisted of peripheral blood, obtained in the second trimester of pregnancy. The sequence was collected from a female donor with multiple sclerosis, enrolled in a pregnancy study. This chain joins TRBV7-9 and TRBJ1-1; 8 nucleotides align to TRBD1. The CDR3 bases are TGTGCCAGCAGCTCGGACAGGGCGAACACTGAAGCTTTCTTT. It encodes CASSSDRANTEAFF.